Below, one T cell receptor beta chain is given with its context. V was clipped by 6 bases and J by 4 bases; unmatched bases: 4. The germline CDR1 and CDR2 sequences are SGHAT and FQNNGV. The CDR3 extends over 13 amino acids. The data belong to a study of blood T cell repertoires in COVID-19. Study-level background: Acute-phase and convalescent COVID-19 samples originated in the United States, Italy and Spain. PBMCs, B-cell-depleted T cells, or T cells provided the cDNA or gDNA that made up the material.

TCRdb's copy holds only in-frame clones and misses some; the assay was immunoSEQ multiplex PCR. The sample comprises over 45,000 clones, roughly four fifths of which are singletons, and under 2% rests with the top ten. This receptor was obtained from a woman aged 60-70 years with acute or convalescent COVID-19. Specimen: peripheral blood. The gene calls are TRBV11-2 and TRBJ1-1; 8 bases align to TRBD1. CDR3: CASRLQGVTEAFF. In DNA, the CDR3 is TGTGCCAGCAGGTTACAGGGGGTCACTGAAGCTTTCTTT.